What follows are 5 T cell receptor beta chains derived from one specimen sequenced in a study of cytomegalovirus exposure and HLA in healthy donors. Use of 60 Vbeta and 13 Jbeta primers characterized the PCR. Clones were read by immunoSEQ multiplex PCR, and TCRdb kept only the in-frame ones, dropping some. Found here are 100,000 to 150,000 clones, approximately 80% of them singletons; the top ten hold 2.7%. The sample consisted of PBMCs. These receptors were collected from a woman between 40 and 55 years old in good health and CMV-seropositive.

Here the CDR3 reads CASSIGGGGLETQYF. DNA for the CDR3: TGTGCCAGTAGTATAGGAGGAGGAGGGTTGGAGACCCAGTACTTC. This chain connects TRBV19 to TRBJ2-5; weak D call: TRBD2 (6 bases). This CDR3 has 15 amino acids. Per the germline V gene, CDR1 is LNHDA and CDR2 is SQIVND (reference sequence). Trimming removed 1 base from V and 5 bases from J, with 14 bases in between. Drawing the rest from reference TRBV19 and TRBJ2-5, the complete variable domain is DGGITQSPKYLFRKEGQNVTLSCEQNLNHDAMYWYRQDPGQGLRLIYYSQIVNDFQKGDIAEGYSVSREKKESFPLTVTSAQKNPTAFYLCASSIGGGGLETQYFGPGTRLLVL.

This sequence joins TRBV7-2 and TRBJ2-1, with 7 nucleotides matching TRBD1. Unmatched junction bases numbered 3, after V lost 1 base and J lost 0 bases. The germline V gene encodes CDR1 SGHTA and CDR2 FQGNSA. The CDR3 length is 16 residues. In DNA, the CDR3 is TGTGCCAGCAGCTTAGAGGGGACAGACTCCTACAATGAGCAGTTCTTC. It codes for CASSLEGTDSYNEQFF.

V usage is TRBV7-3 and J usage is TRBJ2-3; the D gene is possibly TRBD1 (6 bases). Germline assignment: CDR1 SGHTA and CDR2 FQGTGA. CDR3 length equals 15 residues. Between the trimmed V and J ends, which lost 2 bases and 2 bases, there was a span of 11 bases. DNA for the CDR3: TGTGCCAGCAGCTTATCCAGGGGTCCCACAGATACGCAGTATTTT. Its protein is CASSLSRGPTDTQYF.

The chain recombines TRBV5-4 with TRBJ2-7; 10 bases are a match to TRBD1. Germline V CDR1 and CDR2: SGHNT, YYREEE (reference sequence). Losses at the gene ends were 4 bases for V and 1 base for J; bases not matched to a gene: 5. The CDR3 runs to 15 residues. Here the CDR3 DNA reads TGTGCCAGCAGCCGGCGGACAGGGGGTTCCTACGAGCAGTACTTC. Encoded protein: CASSRRTGGSYEQYF.

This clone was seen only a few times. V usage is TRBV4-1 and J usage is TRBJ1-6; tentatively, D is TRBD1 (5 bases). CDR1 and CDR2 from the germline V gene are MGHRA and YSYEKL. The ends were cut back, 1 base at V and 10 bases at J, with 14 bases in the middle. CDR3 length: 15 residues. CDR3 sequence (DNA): TGCGCCAGCAGCCAAGTTGTCAGGGAAGCCTCACCCCTCCACTTT. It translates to CASSQVVREASPLHF.